A selection of T cell receptor beta chains follows, all from one sample in a study of beta chain features in type 1 diabetes. Data came from immunoSEQ multiplex PCR; TCRdb stores just in-frame clones and leaves some out. The sample records 250,000 to 350,000 clones, more than 9.5% being singletons. The sequenced sample consisted of naive CD4+ T cells from blood. The receptors come from a woman aged 25 to 45 in good health. CDR3s include the opening cysteine and the closing phenylalanine or tryptophan. The D gene is left open where the match is weak. Only part of the rows carry a size: once, few, many, or a class if the clone is expanded.

D	V	size	J	DNA	CDR3
TRBD1	TRBV4-2	NA	TRBJ2-7	TGTGCCAGCAGCCAAGCTGGGGACAGAATCACCTACGAGCAGTACTTC	CASSQAGDRITYEQYF
TRBD2	TRBV4-2	few	TRBJ2-5	TGTGCCAGCAGCCAAGCTAGCGGGGTCCAAGAGACCCAGTACTTC	CASSQASGVQETQYF
NA	TRBV5-1	few	TRBJ2-1	TGCGCCAGCAGCTTCTTCGGCTACAATGAGCAGTTCTTC	CASSFFGYNEQFF
NA	TRBV27	few	TRBJ1-5	TGTGCCAGCAGTTTCCGACAGAGCAATCAGCCCCAGCATTTT	CASSFRQSNQPQHF
TRBD1	TRBV18	once	TRBJ1-1	TGTGCCAGCTCAGAATCTGGGACAGCCACTGAAGCTTTCTTT	CASSESGTATEAFF
NA	TRBV5-4	NA	TRBJ2-6	TGTGCCAGCAGCCTTGACAGCTCTGGGGCCAACGTCCTGACTTTC	CASSLDSSGANVLTF
TRBD1	TRBV30	NA	TRBJ1-5	TGTGCCTGGAGCCCGACAGGGAATCAGCCCCAGCATTTT	CAWSPTGNQPQHF
NA	TRBV27	NA	TRBJ1-5	TGTGCCAGCAGTTCCGGCCTAAAGGGACTGAATAATCAGCCCCAGCATTTT	CASSSGLKGLNNQPQHF
TRBD1	TRBV28	NA	TRBJ1-1	TGTGCCACCAGCGGACCGGGACAGGGTTCTCGCGCTTTCTTT	CATSGPGQGSRAFF
TRBD1	TRBV15	few	TRBJ2-1	TGTGCCACCAGCAGAGGTCGGACAGGGAACAATGAGCAGTTCTTC	CATSRGRTGNNEQFF
TRBD1	TRBV5-4	few	TRBJ2-4	TGTGCCAGCAGCCGGGGACAGGGAGAGCAAAACATTCAGTACTTC	CASSRGQGEQNIQYF
TRBD2	TRBV10-3	NA	TRBJ2-2	TGTGCCCCTGATCCCAGGTCGACTAGCGGGAGGGCTAGCACCGGGGAGCTGTTTTTT	CAPDPRSTSGRASTGELFF
NA	TRBV2	NA	TRBJ2-7	TGTGCCAGCAGTGGAGACAGGGAGCAGTACTTC	CASSGDREQYF
TRBD2	TRBV5-1	NA	TRBJ2-5	TGCGCCAGCAGCTTGGAGGGACTAGCGGTCCAAGAGACCCAGTACTTC	CASSLEGLAVQETQYF
TRBD1	TRBV6-5	few	TRBJ2-7	TGTGCCAGCAGTTACTCCGGCAGGGGGAGAACCTACGAGCAGTACTTC	CASSYSGRGRTYEQYF
TRBD2	TRBV14	few	TRBJ2-1	TGTGCCAGCAGCGGACTAGCGGGTGTCTATGAGCAGTTCTTC	CASSGLAGVYEQFF
TRBD2	TRBV11-2	NA	TRBJ2-3	TGTGCCAGCAGCTTAATCAGCGGGAGGGCCGCAGATACGCAGTATTTT	CASSLISGRAADTQYF
TRBD2	TRBV29-1	NA	TRBJ2-7	TGCAGCGTGGCTACTAGCGGGATGGGCTACGAGCAGTACTTC	CSVATSGMGYEQYF
TRBD2	TRBV7-2	NA	TRBJ2-3	TGTGCCAGCAGCTTGGTGGTAGCGGGTGCAGATACGCAGTATTTT	CASSLVVAGADTQYF
TRBD1	TRBV5-1	NA	TRBJ1-1	TGCGCCAGCAGCCTAGGGACAGGGGTTGCCGCTGAAGCTTTCTTT	CASSLGTGVAAEAFF
NA	TRBV5-6	NA	TRBJ2-5	TGTGCCAGCAGCTTCAGGGGAGAGACCCAGTACTTC	CASSFRGETQYF
TRBD2	TRBV18	NA	TRBJ2-7	TGTGCCAGCTCACCACTACCGCTCGCGGGAGACGGGAACGAGCAGTACTTC	CASSPLPLAGDGNEQYF
NA	TRBV4-1	NA	TRBJ2-5	TGCGCCAGCAGCCAAGACGGGAGTATTGGGGAGACCCAGTACTTC	CASSQDGSIGETQYF
NA	TRBV27	few	TRBJ2-1	TGTGCCAGCAGTCCCGGGACTGGTGAGGGTCATGAGCAGTTCTTC	CASSPGTGEGHEQFF
TRBD2	TRBV28	few	TRBJ2-1	TGTGCCAGCAGTTTAGACCTAGCGGGGGGGAATGAGCAGTTCTTC	CASSLDLAGGNEQFF
NA	TRBV5-4	NA	TRBJ2-3	TGTGCCAGCAGCTTGGAGGAAGGAGGAGGCACAGATACGCAGTATTTT	CASSLEEGGGTDTQYF
TRBD2	TRBV5-6	few	TRBJ2-3	TGTGCCAGCAGCTTGCTAGCGGGAGCTACAGATACGCAGTATTTT	CASSLLAGATDTQYF
NA	TRBV19	few	TRBJ2-7	TGTGCCAGCAGAGACAGGCGTCTTTCCTACGAGCAGTACTTC	CASRDRRLSYEQYF
NA	TRBV4-2	few	TRBJ2-7	TGTGCCAGCAGCCAAGATGAGGGAGAGGCCTACGAGCAGTACTTC	CASSQDEGEAYEQYF
TRBD1	TRBV5-1	NA	TRBJ2-6	TGCGCCAGTCAGGGGACAGGGGTGAGCGGGGCCAACGTCCTGACTTTC	CASQGTGVSGANVLTF